The 20 T cell receptor beta chains in this list originate from one sample, sequenced in a study of shared clonotypes between healthy human individuals (TCRdb year 2020). For the CD8 naive samples, CD45RO-negative cells were positively selected for CCR7, yielding a CD45RA+CCR7+ population from which TemRA cells were excluded. The method behind the library was the immunoSEQ multiplex PCR assay. The clones in this table, taken by TCRdb from immuneACCESS, are in-frame only. Not every clone is retained; where verified, under half of the shortfall comes from an unresolved V gene, and the cause of the rest is unknown. Counted in this sample were about 800,000 clones; approximately 97% of them appeared once. The ten largest clones take up about 0.21% of the sample. The sequenced sample was naive CD8+ T cells sorted from blood. According to the study, the label for this sample's cell subset or site signals: CD45RA+CCR7+. The receptors come from a man younger than 45 in good health.

The chain carries TRBV14 and TRBJ2-1; D may be TRBD1 (6 bases). CDR3 length: 15 residues. From germline, CDR1 is SGHDN and CDR2 FVKESK. V lost 1 base, J lost 2 bases, and 9 bases lay in between. The CDR3 coding sequence is TGTGCCAGCAGCCAAGTCCGGGACACCTACAATGAGCAGTTCTTC. Protein product: CASSQVRDTYNEQFF.

V gene TRBV6-5 combines with J gene TRBJ1-1; unclear D gene. The V end was cut by 2 bases, the J end by 5 bases, with 9 bases between. This CDR3 is built from 13 residues. Germline CDR1 MNHEY, CDR2 SVGAGI. The CDR3 reads CASSYGELTEAFF. The CDR3 coding sequence is TGTGCCAGCAGTTACGGGGAGTTGACTGAAGCTTTCTTT.

V is TRBV5-1 and J is TRBJ1-1; D uncertain. Per the germline V gene, CDR1 is SGHRS and CDR2 is YFSETQ. V was pared by 0 bases and J by 4 bases, with 10 bases between. CDR3 length: 14 residues. CDR3 protein: CASSLVGRTTEAFF. The CDR3, as DNA: TGCGCCAGCAGCTTGGTTGGGCGGACCACTGAAGCTTTCTTT.

This clone appeared a single time. The chain uses TRBV2 and TRBJ2-7; D might be TRBD1 (5 bases). V dropped 9 bases and J dropped 5 bases, with 11 bases sitting between them. There are 11 residues in the CDR3. Germline V CDR1 and CDR2: SNHLY, FYNNEI. The CDR3 sequence: CASTGSNEQYF. The CDR3 DNA reads as TGTGCCAGTACAGGTTCCAACGAGCAGTACTTC.

V and J are TRBV7-6 and TRBJ2-7; no clear D. Looked up from germline, CDR1 is SGHVS and CDR2 is FNYEAQ. This CDR3 has 14 residues. V was pared by 1 base and J by 0 bases, with 7 bases between. CDR3 nucleotide sequence: TGTGCCAGCAGCTTAGTTTCCGCCTCCTACGAGCAGTACTTC. Its translation is CASSLVSASYEQYF.

The chain couples TRBV5-1 to TRBJ2-3; 7 nucleotides line up with TRBD2. Germline CDR1 SGHRS, CDR2 YFSETQ. The CDR3 runs 15 residues. Trimming removed 1 base from V and 6 bases from J; junction bases left unmatched: 8. In nucleotides, the CDR3 is TGCGCCAGCAGCTTGAGGGCTAGCGGAACGGATACGCAGTATTTT. Encoded protein: CASSLRASGTDTQYF. Using reference TRBV5-1 and TRBJ2-3 for the parts outside the CDR3, the full variable domain is KAGVTQTPRYLIKTRGQQVTLSCSPISGHRSVSWYQQTPGQGLQFLFEYFSETQRNKGNFPGRFSGRQFSNSRSEMNVSTLELGDSALYLCASSLRASGTDTQYFGPGTRLTVL.

As regards this clone: Other DNA sequences in the same sample also yield this CDR3. This rearrangement joins TRBV5-5 to TRBJ2-7; D is uncertain. V lost 3 bases and J 3 bases, leaving 4 bases between the germline ends. Germline assignment: CDR1 SGHKS and CDR2 YYEKEE (reference sequence). CDR3 length: 11 residues. The DNA of the CDR3 is TGTGCCAGCAGCTCCAGCTACGAGCAGTACTTC. Translating it yields CASSSSYEQYF. Complete variable domain (other parts from reference TRBV5-5 and TRBJ2-7): DAGVTQSPTHLIKTRGQQVTLRCSPISGHKSVSWYQQVLGQGPQFIFQYYEKEERGRGNFPDRFSARQFPNYSSELNVNALLLGDSALYLCASSSSYEQYFGPGTRLTVT.

Only one count was recorded for this clone. This chain joins TRBV14 and TRBJ1-2; maybe TRBD1 (5 bases). This CDR3 region has 14 residues. V lost 3 bases, J lost 4 bases, and 12 bases lay in between. Germline assignment: CDR1 SGHDN and CDR2 FVKESK. The CDR3 DNA reads TGTGCCAGCAGCCAGACGTGGCAGGGCTATGGCTACACCTTC. This translates into CASSQTWQGYGYTF.

This clone was seen once. The chain employs TRBV29-1 and TRBJ1-2; no reliable D call. Germline assignment: CDR1 SQVTM and CDR2 ANQGSEA. V lost 5 bases, J lost 6 bases, and 16 bases lay in between. CDR3 length: 13 residues. In DNA form, the CDR3 reads TGCAGCGTTTCTCCAGAAGGCTTTGATGGCTACACCTTC. It codes for CSVSPEGFDGYTF.

This rearrangement joins TRBV28 to TRBJ2-3, with D perhaps TRBD2 (6 bases). This CDR3 spans 15 amino acids. Trimming cost V 8 bases and J 0 bases, with 15 bases left between them. The germline gives CDR1 MDHEN, CDR2 SYDVKM. For the CDR3, the DNA is TGTGCCAGCTCAGCTGGCGGGACTAGCACAGATACGCAGTATTTT. It codes for CASSAGGTSTDTQYF. Filled out from reference TRBV28 and TRBJ2-3, the complete variable domain reads DVKVTQSSRYLVKRTGEKVFLECVQDMDHENMFWYRQDPGLGLRLIYFSYDVKMKEKGDIPEGYSVSREKKERFSLILESASTNQTSMYLCASSAGGTSTDTQYFGPGTRLTVL.

For this clone: The sample contains more than one DNA sequence encoding this CDR3. The J gene is TRBJ2-3, the V gene TRBV7-6, with D perhaps matching TRBD1 (5 bases). Trimming shortened V by 4 bases and J by 3 bases, and 5 bases separated the two germline ends. Germline assignment: CDR1 SGHVS and CDR2 FNYEAQ. CDR3 length: 12 amino acids. The CDR3 nucleotides are TGTGCCAGCAGCTCAGGGACAGATACGCAGTATTTT. As protein: CASSSGTDTQYF.

The rearrangement joins TRBV9 to TRBJ2-7; 7 nucleotides align to TRBD2. The CDR3 has 15 residues. Trimming took 0 bases from V and 3 from J; bases not matched to a gene: 6. Germline-derived CDR1 and CDR2 are SGDLS and YYNGEE. DNA of the CDR3: TGTGCCAGCAGCGTAGGAACTAGCGCGGGCTACGAGCAGTACTTC. Translated: CASSVGTSAGYEQYF.

This clone has a single count. Other nucleotide sequences from this sample produce the same CDR3. The J gene is TRBJ2-7, the V gene TRBV9; D call uncertain. The CDR3 loop spans 12 amino acids. Germline assignment: CDR1 SGDLS and CDR2 YYNGEE. Trimming cost V 3 bases and J 4 bases, with 8 bases left between them. CDR3 coding DNA: TGTGCCAGCAGCGGTAGAGGATACGAGCAGTACTTC. Translating gives CASSGRGYEQYF. Supplemented by reference TRBV9 and TRBJ2-7, the full variable domain reads DSGVTQTPKHLITATGQRVTLRCSPRSGDLSVYWYQQSLDQGLQFLIQYYNGEERAKGNILERFSAQQFPDLHSELNLSSLELGDSALYFCASSGRGYEQYFGPGTRLTVT.

V is TRBV4-1 and J is TRBJ1-1; 8 bases line up with TRBD1. With 6 bases clipped from V and 5 bases from J, the junction kept 5 bases outside the gene matches. The CDR3 length is 13 residues. Per germline, CDR1 MGHRA and CDR2 YSYEKL. Here the CDR3 reads CASSATGGTEAFF. The CDR3 DNA sequence: TGCGCCAGCAGTGCCACAGGGGGTACTGAAGCTTTCTTT.

This rearrangement joins TRBV7-2 to TRBJ2-7, with 10 bases identical to TRBD2. The J segment lost 5 bases and the V segment lost 5 bases, leaving 6 bases of the junction unmatched. The CDR3 runs 14 residues. Germline CDR1 reads SGHTA; CDR2 reads FQGNSA. Here the CDR3 DNA reads TGTGCCAGCAGCCCACATCTAGCGGGAGACGAGCAGTACTTC. It encodes CASSPHLAGDEQYF.

The chain uses TRBV2 and TRBJ2-1, with 12 bases aligning to TRBD2. Germline loops: CDR1 SNHLY, CDR2 FYNNEI. CDR3 length: 15 amino acids. The CDR3 protein is CATRRTSGEGDEQFF. The CDR3 DNA is TGTGCGACCAGAAGGACTAGCGGGGAGGGCGATGAGCAGTTCTTC.

This sequence joins TRBV5-6 and TRBJ2-7, with unresolved D. This CDR3 has 13 residues. CDR1 and CDR2 from the germline V gene are SGHDT and YYEEEE. V was clipped by 2 bases and J by 7 bases, with 13 bases between them. CDR3 coding DNA: TGTGCCAGCAGCTTTGAGCTAGTTGGTGAGCAGTACTTC. This encodes CASSFELVGEQYF. Supplemented by reference TRBV5-6 and TRBJ2-7, the full variable domain reads DAGVTQSPTHLIKTRGQQVTLRCSPKSGHDTVSWYQQALGQGPQFIFQYYEEEERQRGNFPDRFSGHQFPNYSSELNVNALLLGDSALYLCASSFELVGEQYFGPGTRLTVT.

The chain couples TRBV7-9 to TRBJ2-7; possible D gene TRBD1, 6 bases. The CDR3 has 13 residues. Germline CDR1 is SEHNR and CDR2 is FQNEAQ (reference sequence). Trimming took off 7 bases at V and 0 bases at J, with 10 bases between the two ends. Here the CDR3 reads CASIPGHSYEQYF. The CDR3 DNA reads TGTGCCAGCATCCCGGGACACTCCTACGAGCAGTACTTC.

The rearrangement joins TRBV7-6 to TRBJ2-3; TRBD1 matches at 9 bases. The CDR3 has 13 residues. V was pared by 1 base and J by 11 bases, with 4 bases of the junction left unmatched. Germline CDR1 is SGHVS and CDR2 is FNYEAQ. Here the CDR3 reads CASSLDGQGWQYF. In DNA form, the CDR3 reads TGTGCCAGCAGCTTAGACGGACAGGGGTGGCAGTATTTT.

This rearrangement joins TRBV7-9 to TRBJ2-7; D is unresolved. Germline CDR1 reads SEHNR; CDR2 reads FQNEAQ (reference sequence). There are 12 residues in the CDR3. V was shortened by 2 bases and J by 4 bases, with 6 bases between the two germline ends. In nucleotides, the CDR3 is TGTGCCAGCAGCTTAAAACAGTACGAGCAGTACTTC. Its translation: CASSLKQYEQYF.